What follows describes a single T cell receptor beta chain. Its target is unknown. The data originate from a study of T cell repertoires in ileal Crohn's disease. Looking at the study overall: Median disease duration was approximately eight years; about 35% smoked at surgery. Study conclusions and caveats: Mucosal expansions were suggested to be mainly CD8 T cells.

CDR3 length: 12 amino acids. Trimming took 3 bases from V and 10 from J, leaving 12 bases between them. Germline loops: CDR1 KGHSH, CDR2 LQKENI. As to time point: neoterminal ileum biopsy at postoperative endoscopy, about 6 months after surgery. Assay: immunoSEQ multiplex PCR; the TCRdb copy retains only in-frame clones and omits some. The sample has approximately 1,400 clones, over 75% seen once. This chain connects TRBV18 to TRBJ1-2; D is undetermined. The sequencing input was ileal tissue. The source of this sequence is an adult with Crohn's disease. In DNA, the CDR3 is TGTGCCAGCTCACCCAAACTCAACATCTACACCTTC. Translated: CASSPKLNIYTF.